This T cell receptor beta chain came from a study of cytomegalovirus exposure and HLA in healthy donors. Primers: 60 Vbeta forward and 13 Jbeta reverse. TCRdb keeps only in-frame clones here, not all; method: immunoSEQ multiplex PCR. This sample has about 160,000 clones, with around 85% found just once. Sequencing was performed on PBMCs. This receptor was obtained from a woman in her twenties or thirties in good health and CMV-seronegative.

DNA for the CDR3: TGTGCCAGTAGTATAGCTGGCGGGCAAACCTACGAGCAGTACTTC. Protein product: CASSIAGGQTYEQYF. J is TRBJ2-7 and V is TRBV19; maybe TRBD2 (5 bases). Trimming took 1 base from V and 2 from J, leaving 12 bases between them. The germline V gene encodes CDR1 LNHDA and CDR2 SQIVND (reference sequence). The CDR3 extends over 15 amino acids.